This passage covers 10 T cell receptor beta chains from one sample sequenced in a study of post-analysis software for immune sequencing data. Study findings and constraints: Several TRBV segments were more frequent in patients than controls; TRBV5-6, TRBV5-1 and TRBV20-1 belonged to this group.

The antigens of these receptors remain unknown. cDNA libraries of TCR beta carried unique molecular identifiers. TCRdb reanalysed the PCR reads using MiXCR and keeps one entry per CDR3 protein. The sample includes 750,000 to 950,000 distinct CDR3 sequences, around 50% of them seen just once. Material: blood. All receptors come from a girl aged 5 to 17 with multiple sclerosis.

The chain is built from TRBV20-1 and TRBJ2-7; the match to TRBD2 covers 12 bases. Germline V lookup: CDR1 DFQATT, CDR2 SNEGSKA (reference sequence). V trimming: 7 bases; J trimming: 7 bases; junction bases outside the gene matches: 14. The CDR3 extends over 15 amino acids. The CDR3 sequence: CSGQTGLAGLNEQYF. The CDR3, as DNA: TGCAGTGGCCAGACAGGACTAGCGGGACTCAATGAGCAGTACTTC.

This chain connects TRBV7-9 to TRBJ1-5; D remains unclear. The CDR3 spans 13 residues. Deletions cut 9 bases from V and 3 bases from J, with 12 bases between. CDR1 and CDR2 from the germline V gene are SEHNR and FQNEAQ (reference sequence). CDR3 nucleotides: TGTGCCAGTTCAGATCTCACCAATCAGCCCCAGCATTTT. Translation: CASSDLTNQPQHF.

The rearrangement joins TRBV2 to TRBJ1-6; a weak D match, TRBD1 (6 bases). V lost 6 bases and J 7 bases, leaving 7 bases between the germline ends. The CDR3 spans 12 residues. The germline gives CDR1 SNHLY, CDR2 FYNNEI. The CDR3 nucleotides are TGTGCCAGCAGCGGACAGAATTCACCCCTCCACTTT. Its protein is CASSGQNSPLHF.

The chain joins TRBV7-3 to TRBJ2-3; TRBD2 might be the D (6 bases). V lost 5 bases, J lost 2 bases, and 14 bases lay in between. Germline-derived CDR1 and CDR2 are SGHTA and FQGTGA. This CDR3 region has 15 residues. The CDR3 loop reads CASSPVGLATDTQYF. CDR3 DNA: TGTGCCAGCAGCCCGGTGGGACTTGCCACAGATACGCAGTATTTT.

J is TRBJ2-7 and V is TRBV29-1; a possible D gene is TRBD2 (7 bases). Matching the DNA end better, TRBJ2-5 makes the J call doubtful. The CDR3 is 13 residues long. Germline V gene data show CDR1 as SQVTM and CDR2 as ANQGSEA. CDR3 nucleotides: TGCAGCGCCCGATCGGGGGAGGGGGTGACCCAGTACTTC. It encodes CSARSGEGVTQYF.

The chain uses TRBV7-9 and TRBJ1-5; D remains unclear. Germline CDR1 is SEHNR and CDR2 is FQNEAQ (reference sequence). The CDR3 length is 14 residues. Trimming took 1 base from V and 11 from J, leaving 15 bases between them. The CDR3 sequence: CASSLGRYQETQHF. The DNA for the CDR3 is TGTGCCAGCAGCTTAGGCAGATACCAAGAGACCCAGCATTTT.

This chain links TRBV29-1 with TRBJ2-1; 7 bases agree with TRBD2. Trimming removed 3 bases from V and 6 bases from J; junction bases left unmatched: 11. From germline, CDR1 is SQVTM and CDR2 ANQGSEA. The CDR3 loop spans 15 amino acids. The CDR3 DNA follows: TGCAGCGTTGATCGAAGGGAGGGCGCTTTCAATGAGCAGTTCTTC. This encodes CSVDRREGAFNEQFF.

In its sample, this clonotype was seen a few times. Written as DNA, the CDR3 is TGCGCCAGCAGCTTGGCGCAACCGGGGCCCTACGAGCAGTACTTC. Its translation is CASSLAQPGPYEQYF. The chain is built from TRBV5-1 and TRBJ2-7, with D perhaps TRBD1 or TRBD2 (5 bases each). The V end was cut by 0 bases, the J end by 2 bases, with 12 bases between. The length of the CDR3 is 15 residues. The germline CDR1 and CDR2 sequences are SGHRS and YFSETQ.

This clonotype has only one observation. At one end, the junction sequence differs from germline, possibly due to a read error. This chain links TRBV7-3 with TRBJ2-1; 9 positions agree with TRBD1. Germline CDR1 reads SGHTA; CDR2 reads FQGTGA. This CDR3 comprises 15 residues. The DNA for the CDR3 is TGTGCCGGCAGCTTGATGACAGGGGGTTGGGGTGAGCAGTTCTTC. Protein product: CAGSLMTGGWGEQFF.

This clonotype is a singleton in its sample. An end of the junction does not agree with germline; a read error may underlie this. CDR3 coding DNA: TGTGCCAGCACCCGGACTAGCATAGATACGCAGTATTTT. It codes for CASTRTSIDTQYF. The gene calls are TRBV12-3 or TRBV12-4 and TRBJ2-3; 8 positions match TRBD2. CDR3 length: 13 amino acids.